Here is one T cell receptor beta chain with its context. Its cognate antigen is unknown. The collection from each donor was one heparinised blood draw averaging roughly 0.11 L. Based on CD45RO/CCR7/CD25/CD127/CD95/CD27, CD4+ regulatory, stem cell-like memory, naive and central memory cells were sorted. Expressed TCRB transcripts were sequenced because the entire RNA isolate underwent reverse transcription. Sequencing used immunoSEQ multiplex PCR; TCRdb keeps in-frame clones, though not all of them. The sample has around 150,000 clones, almost 65% seen once. CDR1 and CDR2 (germline): SGHDN, FVKESK. The CDR3 runs 11 residues. V lost 4 bases to trimming and J lost 12 bases, with 7 bases between them. This entry is derived from a study of beta chain features in type 1 diabetes. The overall study: Patients and healthy donors were similar in age, gender and cell yields. Study-wide results and limits: Moderate but significant shortening of TCRB CDR3s was recorded in all four CD4+ subsets from Type 1 diabetes patients.

The specimen sequenced was naive CD4+ T cells from blood. The source of this sequence is a man aged 30 to 45 with type 1 diabetes. The chain couples TRBV14 to TRBJ1-6; D is undetermined. CDR3 protein: CASSLLGPLHF. In nucleotides, the CDR3 is TGTGCCAGCAGCCTACTTGGACCCCTCCACTTT.